A single sample gave rise to the 14 T cell receptor beta chains below, sequenced in a study of vaccination and CD4 T cells after COVID-19. Sequence data for DNA of cultured CD4+ T cells were generated by the Oncomine TCR Beta short-read assay. TCRdb fed the PCR reads into MiXCR, producing one record per CDR3 protein. The sample carries 18,000 or so distinct CDR3 sequences, 29% recorded once. Treatment meaning: approximately 10-day PBMC culture with coronavirus spike peptide pools or control peptides (ViraFEST assay). Their antigen targets remain unknown. Sequenced sample: cultured CD4+ T cells from blood. The source is a human donor with COVID-19.

This chain connects TRBV5-4 to TRBJ2-1; perhaps TRBD1 as D (6 bases). The V end lost 0 bases, the J end lost 7 bases, and 11 bases lay between the germline ends. The CDR3 sequence is 14 residues long. The germline V gene encodes CDR1 SGHNT and CDR2 YYREEE (reference sequence). As DNA, the CDR3 is TGTGCCAGCAGCTTGGGGCAGGGGCGGAATGAGCAGTTCTTC. Its translation is CASSLGQGRNEQFF.

The chain carries TRBV10-1 and TRBJ2-2, with D possibly TRBD2 on 5 matching bases. The V gene lost 6 bases and the J gene lost 6 bases, with 8 bases spanning the gap. Germline-derived CDR1 and CDR2 are WNHNN and SYGVQD (reference sequence). The CDR3 contains 12 residues. The CDR3 coding sequence is TGCGCCAGCAGGAGGGTGGCCGGGGAGCTGTTTTTT. It encodes CASRRVAGELFF.

The rearrangement links TRBV30 to TRBJ2-5; 11 nucleotides line up with TRBD2. Germline values: CDR1 GTSNPN, CDR2 SVGIG (reference sequence). V lost 1 base, J lost 4 bases, and 5 bases stayed unmatched. The CDR3 has 15 amino acids. CDR3 sequence reads: CAWSALAGGSETQYF. As DNA, the CDR3 is TGTGCCTGGAGTGCCCTAGCGGGGGGCTCAGAGACCCAGTACTTC.

The chain uses TRBV29-1 and TRBJ1-1; D is unresolved. Trimming pared 4 bases from V and 7 bases from J, leaving 7 bases between. Germline-derived CDR1 and CDR2 are SQVTM and ANQGSEA. This CDR3 has 10 residues. CDR3 sequence (DNA): TGCAGCGTTGCGTGGGGTGAAGCTTTCTTT. It specifies CSVAWGEAFF.

The chain uses TRBV11-3 and TRBJ2-7; 9 positions match TRBD2. This CDR3 is 15 amino acids long. Trimming took 4 bases from V and 4 from J; bases not matched to a gene: 8. Germline V gives CDR1 SGHNT, CDR2 YENEEA. The CDR3 bases are TGTGCCAGCAGCTCCTCTGGACTAGCGAGGTACGAGCAGTACTTC. It encodes CASSSSGLARYEQYF. The variable domain in full, completed from reference TRBV11-3 and TRBJ2-7, reads EAGVVQSPRYKIIEKKQPVAFWCNPISGHNTLYWYLQNLGQGPELLIRYENEEAVDDSQLPKDRFSAERLKGVDSTLKIQPAELGDSAVYLCASSSSGLARYEQYFGPGTRLTVT.

Only a few counts were recorded for this clonotype. This chain uses TRBV11-2 with TRBJ1-5; D is undetermined. Trimming pared 5 bases from V and 1 base from J, leaving 6 bases between. CDR1 is SGHAT and CDR2 is FQNNGV in the germline V gene. The CDR3 consists of 13 residues. DNA of the CDR3: TGTGCCAGCAGCCTGGACAGCAATCAGCCCCAGCATTTT. The encoded protein is CASSLDSNQPQHF.

The genes are TRBV27 and TRBJ2-1; maybe TRBD1 (6 bases). CDR1 is MNHEY and CDR2 is SMNVEV in the germline V gene (reference sequence). The CDR3 length is 15 residues. Trimming shortened V by 6 bases and J by 6 bases, and 18 bases separated the two germline ends. The CDR3 sequence: CASRYRVDLSNEQFF. In DNA form, the CDR3 reads TGTGCCAGCAGGTACAGGGTAGACCTCTCCAATGAGCAGTTCTTC.

This chain connects TRBV7-9 to TRBJ1-2; 7 bases are a match to TRBD1. The CDR3 sequence is 17 residues long. Germline CDR1 SEHNR, CDR2 FQNEAQ (reference sequence). Trimming at V came to 3 bases and at J to 3 bases, leaving 13 bases not matched to a gene. The CDR3 nucleotides are TGTGCCAGCAGCTTGATGGTGGGGTGGGGGACAGACTATGGCTACACCTTC. As protein: CASSLMVGWGTDYGYTF.

This chain joins TRBV12-3 or TRBV12-4 and TRBJ2-7; TRBD1 might be the D (6 bases). V was pared by 6 bases and J by 0 bases, with 15 bases between. The CDR3 extends over 15 amino acids. The CDR3 is CASSKTGISSYEQYF. The CDR3 DNA is TGTGCCAGCAGCAAGACAGGAATAAGCTCCTACGAGCAGTACTTC.

This chain joins TRBV4-2 and TRBJ2-3; D call uncertain. This CDR3 comprises 14 residues. V was pared by 0 bases and J by 4 bases, with 8 bases between. The germline gives CDR1 LGHNA, CDR2 YNFKEQ. The CDR3 DNA sequence: TGTGCCAGCAGCCAAGACGTCGACGCAGATACGCAGTATTTT. It encodes CASSQDVDADTQYF.

The V gene is TRBV5-5, the J gene TRBJ1-5, with D possibly matching TRBD1 (5 bases). Deletions cut 4 bases from V and 6 bases from J, with 11 bases between. The CDR3 has 13 amino acids. Looked up from germline, CDR1 is SGHKS and CDR2 is YYEKEE (reference sequence). CDR3: CASSHRLGQPQHF. CDR3 sequence (DNA): TGTGCCAGCAGCCACAGGTTGGGTCAGCCCCAGCATTTT.

The V gene is TRBV5-1, the J gene TRBJ1-5; weak D call: TRBD1 (6 bases). V lost 6 bases and J lost 3, with 16 bases in between. In germline, CDR1 is SGHRS, CDR2 YFSETQ. The CDR3 is made up of 15 amino acids. The CDR3 reads CASKPGGDNNQPQHF. For the CDR3, the DNA is TGCGCCAGCAAGCCTGGTGGGGACAACAATCAGCCCCAGCATTTT.

The genes are TRBV20-1 and TRBJ2-6; no clear D gene. The germline V and J ends were trimmed by 4 bases and 4 bases, with 2 bases remaining between them. The CDR3 length is 11 residues. CDR1 DFQATT and CDR2 SNEGSKA come from the germline V gene (reference sequence). The CDR3 nucleotides read TGCAGTGCTACCGGGGCCAACGTCCTGACTTTC. It specifies CSATGANVLTF.

This sequence joins TRBV11-2 and TRBJ2-3, with D perhaps TRBD2 (6 bases). Trimming shortened V by 2 bases and J by 0 bases, and 12 bases separated the two germline ends. Germline lookup yields CDR1 SGHAT and CDR2 FQNNGV. The CDR3 is 16 amino acids. CDR3 residues: CASSLIRRGSTDTQYF. Written as DNA, the CDR3 is TGTGCCAGCAGCTTAATTCGGCGGGGAAGCACAGATACGCAGTATTTT.